One sample yielded the 5 T cell receptor beta chains listed below, sequenced in a study of T cells after yellow fever vaccination. TCRdb called the 5' RACE reads again in MiXCR, with one record for every CDR3 protein. The data contain 230,000 or so distinct CDR3 sequences, more than 3.5% of them seen just once; the ten biggest clones take up around a fifth. Specimen: PBMCs, collected 15 days after the yellow fever booster vaccination. The receptors come from a man aged 18-30 years who received the YFV17D yellow fever vaccine.

In its sample, this clonotype was seen many times. This chain links TRBV5-1 with TRBJ1-1; D unresolved. This CDR3 is 13 amino acids long. Germline-derived CDR1 and CDR2 are SGHRS and YFSETQ. The V gene lost 3 bases and the J gene lost 4 bases, with 10 bases spanning the gap. CDR3 region: CASSSSPGTEAFF. CDR3 coding DNA: TGCGCCAGCAGCTCGTCTCCCGGCACTGAAGCTTTCTTT.

The J gene is TRBJ1-2, the V gene TRBV12-3 or TRBV12-4; D is ambiguous. There are 12 residues in the CDR3. Trimming shortened V by 3 bases and J by 8 bases, and 10 bases separated the two germline ends. DNA for the CDR3: TGTGCCAGCAGTTTTGGGCCAGAGGGCTACACCTTC. Protein sequence: CASSFGPEGYTF.

The table lists this clonotype with many counts. The chain carries TRBV12-3 or TRBV12-4 and TRBJ2-5; 7 bases agree with TRBD1. The CDR3 has 14 amino acids. Trimming removed 4 bases from V and 1 base from J; junction bases left unmatched: 3. The chain's CDR3 is CASSWGQTQETQYF. The CDR3 DNA is TGTGCCAGCAGTTGGGGACAGACCCAAGAGACCCAGTACTTC.

In its sample, this clonotype was seen a few times. The DNA for the CDR3 is TGCGCCAGCAGTCTGCTCTACAGGGATCCCAATTCACCCCTCCACTTT. Protein: CASSLLYRDPNSPLHF. V usage is TRBV23-1 and J usage is TRBJ1-6, with D maybe TRBD1 (6 bases). TRBV23-1 is recorded as an ORF, its role being uncertain. CDR3 length equals 16 residues. Trimming removed 4 bases from V and 7 bases from J, with 17 bases in between.

This clonotype was picked up many times. The chain uses TRBV5-6 and TRBJ2-3, with a possible D match to TRBD2 (5 bases). V gave up 1 base and J gave up 4 bases, with 13 bases separating them. This CDR3 contains 15 residues. Germline assignment: CDR1 SGHDT and CDR2 YYEEEE. CDR3 nucleotide sequence: TGTGCCAGCAGCTTGCTCGGTCGGGGATCAGATACGCAGTATTTT. Encoded protein: CASSLLGRGSDTQYF.